Included here is one T cell receptor beta chain sequence, with context. This clone was observed a single time. What antigen it recognizes has not been identified. No base-level quality is on record; no much larger clone is a single base apart. This sample was included in a study of shared clonotypes between healthy human individuals (dated by TCRdb to 2020 to 2022). Regarding the research as a whole: A couple of women and a few men aged 18 to 49 years were included in the cohort. For each donor, CD4 naive and CD4 memory were each given three plates, CD8 naive was given two plates, and CD8 memory was given one plate. To estimate repertoire size and how much clonotype sharing occurs between individuals, the study deeply sequenced the blood TCR repertoires of several healthy adults. Libraries were prepared and TCR repertoires were sequenced by different laboratories using diverse techniques, in order to increase sequencing depth and limit assay-specific biases. Leukapheresis yielded between about 0.9 and 9 billion PBMCs per donor. Broad study findings and their caveats: Naive subsets generally had larger estimated clonotype richness than memory subsets did. Roughly 5% of naive CD4, around 3.6% of naive CD8, roughly 2.4% of memory CD4, and over 0.35% of memory CD8 clonotypes were shared across several donors. Compared with non-shared clonotypes, clonotypes shared by all four sorted-subset donors had higher generation probabilities. Pairwise subsampling indicated that sequencing depth was expected to affect the degree of clonotype sharing among donors. Because the study included a small number of donors, the genetic and exposure-history diversity represented was limited. Sampling was limited to blood, and TCR repertoires in tissue likely differ from TCR repertoires in blood. Incomplete sequencing was indicated by rarefaction of sorted-subset datasets, despite the large sequencing depth.

The donors were healthy, HIV-negative adults who had no recently reported acute infections or vaccinations. Only Caucasian adults living in Nashville, Tennessee, USA were represented among the donors. CD4+ T cells were enriched by magnetic negative selection, after which naive cells were positively selected on CD45RA and the negative fraction was taken as the memory subset. Blood was collected by leukapheresis, and PBMCs were isolated by Ficoll-Histopaque density gradient centrifugation and then cryopreserved in liquid nitrogen vapor phase. Analytical flow cytometry was used to check the purity and quantity of every magnetically sorted T cell population. Genomic DNA was isolated from each sorted fraction and quantified by UV absorbance on a Nanodrop 2000c. Using the deep immunoSEQ assay, TCR CDR3 regions were amplified from genomic DNA by multiplex PCR. Extracted genomic DNA from each cell subset was spread evenly across all wells of several immunoSEQ 96-well plates, with each plate serving as a replicate. Each replicate PCR for sorted subsets received about 220 ng genomic DNA, equal to roughly 30,000 T cell genomes. The purified libraries were quantified using a Qubit 3.0 fluorometer, sized with a Bioanalyzer 2100, and then quantified again using the KAPA Library Quantification kit. Each immunoSEQ 96-well plate was sequenced on its own single-read 150-cycle Illumina NextSeq 550 flow cell. Processing in the source paper ran as follows. Because only junctional sequences without quality scores were contained in the immunoSEQ output, filtering matching that applied to full-length reads could not be performed. To assign V/J genes and CDR3, sequences were annotated against IMGT germline references using PyIR, a Python wrapper for IgBLAST v1.9. Reads were removed for weak V/J assignments (E-value above 1e-6), missing CDR3, stop codons, out-of-frame junctions, or ambiguous translated residues. V3J clonotypes were defined by identical inferred V gene, J gene, and CDR3 amino acid sequence. To compute the percentage overlap between repertoires, the number of shared unique clonotypes was divided by the size of the smaller repertoire. Repertoire richness was assessed with RTK rarefaction, the Chao1 estimator, and Recon v2.1 estimates of unobserved clonotypes. For all TCRbeta clonotypes obtained by the gDNA method from a few donors, generation probabilities were computed with OLGA. TCRdb re-hosts the immuneACCESS table, in-frame sequences only. Its copies lack some clones; in the studies checked, an unresolved V gene accounts for under half of them, and the cause for the rest is not known. V, J and clone size are those of that table, while D and trimming were read from the DNA. The sample table records 2 million to 2.5 million clones; approximately 93% of these occur just once. Clones ranked in the top ten supply about 0.41% of the sample.

The TCR sequence derives from a man aged 18 to 29 in good health. Some clones in this sample may be carry-over from other donors' samples. Sequencing used naive CD4+ T cells from PBMCs. What the cell subset or site label conveys for this sample: CD45RA+ positively selected.

The nucleotides are TGTGCCAGTAGTCGGGGACAGCGGACTCTCACAGATACGCAGTATTTT. Its coded protein is CASSRGQRTLTDTQYF. This sequence uses TRBV19 and TRBJ2-3; the junction holds 7 bases that match TRBD1. Spanning cysteine to phenylalanine, the CDR3 consists of 16 amino acids. The entry retains the CDR3 DNA only, 48 bases that are in frame from base 1. V is cut back by 5 bases and J by 2 bases, with 10 bases in the junction unmatched. The germline V gene encodes CDR1 LNHDA and CDR2 SQIVND (reference sequence).